This T cell receptor (beta chain) was sequenced in a study of blood T cell repertoires in COVID-19. Study as a whole: The study drew acute and convalescent COVID-19 samples from the United States, Italy and Spain. Sources were T cells, B-cell-depleted T cells, or PBMCs; the material itself was cDNA or gDNA.

Assay: immunoSEQ multiplex PCR; the TCRdb copy retains only in-frame clones and omits some. Of about 270,000 clones in the sample, 80% to 90% were seen once. J was trimmed by 1 base and V by 0 bases; bases with no gene match: 5. The CDR3 sequence is 17 residues long. Germline V gives CDR1 LGHNA, CDR2 YSLEER. Recruits, aged about 18 to 95 years, lived in roughly 22 US areas. V and J are TRBV4-3 and TRBJ1-4; 7 bases agree with TRBD1. Sequencing input: PBMCs or T cells enriched from blood (not recorded which). The receptor was derived from a woman in her 30s with acute COVID-19. CDR3 nucleotides: TGCGCCAGCAGCCAAGATCCCCCAGGGGGAACTAATGAAAAACTGTTTTTT. As protein: CASSQDPPGGTNEKLFF.